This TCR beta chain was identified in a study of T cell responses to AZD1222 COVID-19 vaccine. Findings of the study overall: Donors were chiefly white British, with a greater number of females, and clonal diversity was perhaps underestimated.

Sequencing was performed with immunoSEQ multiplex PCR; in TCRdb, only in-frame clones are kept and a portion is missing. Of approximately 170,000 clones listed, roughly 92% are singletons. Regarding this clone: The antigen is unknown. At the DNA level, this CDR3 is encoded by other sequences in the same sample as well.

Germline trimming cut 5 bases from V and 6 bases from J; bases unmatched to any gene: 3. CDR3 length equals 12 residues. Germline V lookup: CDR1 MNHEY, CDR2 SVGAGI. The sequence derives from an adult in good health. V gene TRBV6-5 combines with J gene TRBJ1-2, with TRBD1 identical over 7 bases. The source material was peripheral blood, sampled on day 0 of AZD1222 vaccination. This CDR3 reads CASSRQGDGYTF. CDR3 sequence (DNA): TGTGCCAGCAGTCGACAGGGAGATGGCTACACCTTC.